The present T cell receptor (beta chain) was sequenced within a study of T cells in Graves' hyperthyroidism and ophthalmopathy. Looking at the study overall: Peripheral blood was drawn at first diagnosis, prior to all treatment.

Isolation of PBMCs was performed on about 10 ml fresh peripheral blood. Notes on the study in general: Appearing also in blood were most of the thyroid clonotypes expanded above 0.001. Ophthalmopathy onset followed model prediction by a median about six months.

The CDR3 is 12 residues long. Germline lookup yields CDR1 LNHDA and CDR2 SQIVND (reference sequence). Concerning this clonotype itself: Antigen: not known.

Authors of the study amplified TCR beta CDR3 regions from RNA transcripts. RT-PCR in the first round (using the HTBI primer set) targeted the TCR CDR3. TCRdb reanalysed the multiplex PCR reads using MiXCR and keeps one entry per CDR3 protein. This sample yields a few hundred thousand distinct CDR3 sequences, of which more than 15% are seen a single time; about 29% belongs to the top ten. Sequencing was performed on blood. V usage is TRBV19 and J usage is TRBJ2-7, with 12 bases identical to TRBD2. This sequence was found in a woman aged 30 to 39 with Graves' ophthalmopathy. CDR3 protein: CATSGSSYEQYF. The CDR3 region has the DNA TGTGCGACTAGCGGGAGTTCCTACGAGCAGTACTTC.